Listed here are 18 T cell receptor beta chains from one sample, sequenced in a study of T cell changes during pregnancy in multiple sclerosis. Assay used: immunoSEQ multiplex PCR; TCRdb lists only in-frame clones, some missing. The data hold just under 65,000 clones, with about nine tenths observed a single time. The specimen comprised peripheral blood, sampled in the second trimester of pregnancy. All receptors derive from a female donor in good health, enrolled as a control in a pregnancy study.

The chain combines TRBV2 with TRBJ2-7; TRBD2 matches 12 bases. The J segment lost 3 bases and the V segment lost 10 bases, leaving 7 bases of the junction unmatched. This CDR3 contains 14 residues. Germline V gene lookup returns CDR1 SNHLY and CDR2 FYNNEI. The CDR3 loop reads CATRRTSGIYEQYF. The CDR3 DNA reads TGTGCCACCAGGAGGACTAGCGGGATCTACGAGCAGTACTTC.

Only one count was recorded for this clone. The gene calls are TRBV29-1 and TRBJ1-3, with D possibly matching TRBD1 (6 bases). Trimming left V 5 bases short and J 2 bases short, with 13 bases between. Germline V gene data show CDR1 as SQVTM and CDR2 as ANQGSEA. This CDR3 spans 14 amino acids. The CDR3 DNA sequence: TGCAGCGTTCTCGGACAGAACCCTGGAAACACCATATATTTT. This codes for CSVLGQNPGNTIYF.

As DNA, the CDR3 is TGTGCCAGCAGTTTCGGTGTGGGGGCCAATGGCTACACCTTC. It codes for CASSFGVGANGYTF. The chain carries TRBV27 and TRBJ1-2, with a possible D match to TRBD1 (6 bases). Deletions cut 3 bases from V and 6 bases from J, with 14 bases between. The CDR3 is made up of 14 amino acids. The germline gives CDR1 MNHEY, CDR2 SMNVEV (reference sequence).

The chain uses TRBV5-6 and TRBJ2-7; TRBD2 agrees at 10 bases. With V trimmed by 3 bases and J by 2 bases, 5 bases remained unmatched. The length of the CDR3 is 15 residues. Germline assignment: CDR1 SGHDT and CDR2 YYEEEE. The CDR3 nucleotides read TGTGCCAGCAGCTATTCAGCGGGGGGGCCCTACGAGCAGTACTTC. Protein sequence: CASSYSAGGPYEQYF. The full variable domain, in which reference TRBV5-6 and TRBJ2-7 provide the parts outside the CDR3, is DAGVTQSPTHLIKTRGQQVTLRCSPKSGHDTVSWYQQALGQGPQFIFQYYEEEERQRGNFPDRFSGHQFPNYSSELNVNALLLGDSALYLCASSYSAGGPYEQYFGPGTRLTVT.

About this clone itself: Additional DNA sequences in this sample encode the identical CDR3. The CDR3 is CASSLSPGLAGYEQFF. In nucleotides, the CDR3 is TGTGCCAGCAGTTTATCCCCGGGACTAGCGGGCTATGAGCAGTTCTTC. The gene calls are TRBV27 and TRBJ2-1; 12 nucleotides agree with TRBD2. The CDR3 spans 16 residues. Germline CDR1 and CDR2: MNHEY and SMNVEV (reference sequence). Trimming at V came to 0 bases and at J to 8 bases, leaving 5 bases not matched to a gene.

The V gene is TRBV11-3, the J gene TRBJ2-2, with D possibly matching TRBD2 (5 bases). CDR1 is SGHNT, CDR2 YENEEA, per germline. V was cut by 3 bases and J by 4 bases, with 9 bases left in between. This CDR3 spans 14 amino acids. CDR3 bases: TGTGCCAGCAGCTTCAGCGGTATCACCGGGGAGCTGTTTTTT. Amino acids: CASSFSGITGELFF.

The genes are TRBV11-2 and TRBJ2-1; D is perhaps TRBD1 (5 bases). Per the germline V gene, CDR1 is SGHAT and CDR2 is FQNNGV. Trimming stripped 1 base from V and 5 bases from J, with 12 bases between. The CDR3 has 15 amino acids. CDR3: CASSLVGAGNNEQFF. CDR3 coding DNA: TGTGCCAGCAGCTTAGTAGGTGCAGGGAACAATGAGCAGTTCTTC.

The V gene is TRBV15, the J gene TRBJ2-5, with 7 bases lining up with TRBD2. This CDR3 spans 14 amino acids. CDR1 is LNHNV and CDR2 is YYDKDF in the germline V gene (reference sequence). V lost 1 base to trimming and J lost 5 bases; unmatched junction nucleotides: 4. In DNA, the CDR3 is TGTGCCACCAGCAGAGTGGGGAGGGAGGAGACCCAGTACTTC. Its protein is CATSRVGREETQYF.

The chain combines TRBV27 with TRBJ1-1; 7 bases match TRBD1. The CDR3 extends over 16 amino acids. Germline trimming cut 5 bases from V and 0 bases from J; bases unmatched to any gene: 9. Germline values: CDR1 MNHEY, CDR2 SMNVEV (reference sequence). CDR3 bases: TGTGCCAGCAGTCTGAGACAGGGAACGGTGAACACTGAAGCTTTCTTT. Its translation is CASSLRQGTVNTEAFF.

This clone was recorded only once. CDR3 in amino acids: CASSYSFWGRNYGYTF. The CDR3, as DNA: TGTGCCAGCAGTTACTCGTTCTGGGGGCGAAACTATGGCTACACCTTC. The chain has TRBV6-5 and TRBJ1-2; perhaps TRBD1 as D (6 bases). The germline CDR1 and CDR2 sequences are MNHEY and SVGAGI. The V gene lost 0 bases and the J gene lost 2 bases, with 13 bases spanning the gap. CDR3 length: 16 residues.

This rearrangement joins TRBV28 to TRBJ2-2, with TRBD2 identical over 10 bases. Trimming took 5 bases from V and 3 from J; bases not matched to a gene: 9. CDR1 is MDHEN, CDR2 SYDVKM, per germline. The CDR3 sequence is 17 residues long. This chain's CDR3 is CASSLKGLARYTGELFF. As DNA, the CDR3 is TGTGCCAGCAGTCTCAAGGGACTAGCGAGATACACCGGGGAGCTGTTTTTT.

This chain links TRBV28 with TRBJ1-5; no clear D gene. CDR3 length: 12 residues. Between the trimmed V and J ends, which lost 6 bases and 5 bases, there was a span of 8 bases. CDR1 and CDR2 (germline): MDHEN, SYDVKM. The CDR3 sequence: CASSFGYQPQHF. CDR3 bases: TGTGCCAGCAGCTTCGGGTATCAGCCCCAGCATTTT.

This clone was picked up a small number of times. CDR3 amino acids: CASSFLHF. The CDR3 nucleotides read TGTGCCAGCAGCTTCCTCCACTTT. The chain couples TRBV25-1 to TRBJ1-6, with D uncertain. Trimming cost V 6 bases and J 15 bases, with 3 bases left between them. The CDR3 is 8 amino acids. From germline, CDR1 is MGHDK and CDR2 SYGVNS.

CDR3 sequence: CASRMNTEAFF. The CDR3 nucleotides are TGTGCGTCGAGGATGAACACTGAAGCTTTCTTT. The rearrangement uses TRBV7-2 and TRBJ1-1; D is undetermined. Per germline, CDR1 SGHTA and CDR2 FQGNSA. The CDR3 length is 11 residues.

The V call is TRBV2, the J call TRBJ2-7; D ambiguous. The CDR3 has 13 residues. Germline V gene data show CDR1 as SNHLY and CDR2 as FYNNEI. Trimming took 6 bases from V and 2 from J, leaving 11 bases between them. The CDR3 bases are TGTGCCAGCAGGGGCAGACAAACCTACGAGCAGTACTTC. This codes for CASRGRQTYEQYF.

This clone was picked up one time. The rearrangement uses TRBV6-5 and TRBJ2-2, with D possibly matching TRBD1 (5 bases). In germline, CDR1 is MNHEY, CDR2 SVGAGI. The V gene lost 2 bases and the J gene lost 4 bases, with 8 bases spanning the gap. The CDR3 is 14 residues long. The chain's CDR3 is CASSYDSSTGELFF. In DNA, the CDR3 is TGTGCCAGCAGTTACGACAGTTCCACCGGGGAGCTGTTTTTT.

The J gene is TRBJ2-1, the V gene TRBV19; 11 nucleotides line up with TRBD2. The CDR3 length is 15 residues. V was pared by 9 bases and J by 3 bases, with 7 bases of the junction left unmatched. In germline, CDR1 is LNHDA, CDR2 SQIVND (reference sequence). The CDR3: CASKLAGASYNEQFF. As DNA, the CDR3 is TGTGCCAGCAAACTAGCGGGAGCTAGCTACAATGAGCAGTTCTTC.

Written as DNA, the CDR3 is TGTGCCAGCAGCTTAGGGACAGGGGACCAGCCCCAGCATTTT. Translated: CASSLGTGDQPQHF. V and J are TRBV7-2 and TRBJ1-5; 9 positions agree with TRBD1. The CDR3 covers 14 residues. The junction had 2 bases not matched to a gene; V was cut back by 1 base and J by 7 bases. Germline V gives CDR1 SGHTA, CDR2 FQGNSA.